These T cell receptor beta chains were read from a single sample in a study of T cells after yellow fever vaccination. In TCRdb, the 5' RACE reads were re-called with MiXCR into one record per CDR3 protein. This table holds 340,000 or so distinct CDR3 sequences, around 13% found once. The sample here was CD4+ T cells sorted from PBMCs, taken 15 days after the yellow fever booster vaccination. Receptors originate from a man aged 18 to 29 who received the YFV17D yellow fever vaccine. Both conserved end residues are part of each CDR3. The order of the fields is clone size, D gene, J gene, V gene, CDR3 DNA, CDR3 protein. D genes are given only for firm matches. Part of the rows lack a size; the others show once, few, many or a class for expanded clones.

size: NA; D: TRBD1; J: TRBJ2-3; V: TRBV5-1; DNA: TGCGCCAGCTGCGTAGGGACAGGGAGGACAGATACGCAGTATTTT; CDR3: CASCVGTGRTDTQYF
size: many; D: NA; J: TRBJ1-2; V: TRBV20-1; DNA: TGCAGTGCTAGAGATAAGGGGAGAGGGGCGTATGGCTACACCTTC; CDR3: CSARDKGRGAYGYTF
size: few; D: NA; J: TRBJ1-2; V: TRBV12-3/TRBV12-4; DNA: TGTGCCAGCAGCAACGGACGGAAATATGGCTACACCTTC; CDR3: CASSNGRKYGYTF
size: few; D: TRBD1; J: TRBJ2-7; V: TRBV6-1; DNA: TGTGCCAGCAGTGAAGCGCCGGACAGGGTGCTCAAGCAGTACTTC; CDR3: CASSEAPDRVLKQYF
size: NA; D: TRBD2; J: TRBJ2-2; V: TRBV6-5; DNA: TGTGCCAGCAGTTACCCTACTAGCGGAAGGAACACCGGGGAGCTGTTTTTT; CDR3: CASSYPTSGRNTGELFF
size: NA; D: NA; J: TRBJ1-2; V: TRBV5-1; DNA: TGCGCCAGCAGCCGGGACTTCTATGGCTACACCTTC; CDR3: CASSRDFYGYTF
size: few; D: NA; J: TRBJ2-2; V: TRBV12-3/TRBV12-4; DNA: TGTGCCAGCAGACGCAACACCGGGGAGCTGTTTTTT; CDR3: CASRRNTGELFF
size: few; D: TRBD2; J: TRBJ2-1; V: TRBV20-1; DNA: TGCAGTGCTCGGGGGGCCTCGACTAGCGGGGAATACAATGAGCAGTTCTTC; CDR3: CSARGASTSGEYNEQFF
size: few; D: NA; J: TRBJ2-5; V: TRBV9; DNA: TGTGCCAGCAGCGTAGCGGGGGCCCAAGAGACCCAGTACTTC; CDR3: CASSVAGAQETQYF
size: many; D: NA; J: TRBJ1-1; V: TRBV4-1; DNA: TGCGCCAGCAGCCAAAGATCCTCCAGGGACACTGAAGCTTTCTTT; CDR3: CASSQRSSRDTEAFF
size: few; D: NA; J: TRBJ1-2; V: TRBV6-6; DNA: TGTGCCAGCAGCCGGGACGGCGGCTACACCTTC; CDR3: CASSRDGGYTF
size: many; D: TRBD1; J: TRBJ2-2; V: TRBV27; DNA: TGTGCCAGCAGTGCGGACAGGGGTTACACCGGGGAGCTGTTTTTT; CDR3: CASSADRGYTGELFF
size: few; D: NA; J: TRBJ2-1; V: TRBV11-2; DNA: TGTGCCAGCAGCTTAGTTATCGGCGGGGGCCCCGGGAATGAGCAGTTCTTC; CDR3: CASSLVIGGGPGNEQFF
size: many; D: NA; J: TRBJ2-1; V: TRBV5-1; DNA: TGCGCCAGCAGCTTGCGTCCTGACCTCTCCTACAATGAGCAGTTCTTC; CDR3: CASSLRPDLSYNEQFF
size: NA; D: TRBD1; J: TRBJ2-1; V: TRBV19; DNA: TGTGCCAGTAGTACCTACAGGGGGCACAATGAGCAGTTCTTC; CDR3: CASSTYRGHNEQFF
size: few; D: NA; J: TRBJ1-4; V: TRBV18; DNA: TGTGCCAGCTCACCACGTTCCGGGGAGGCTGAAAAACTGTTTTTT; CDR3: CASSPRSGEAEKLFF
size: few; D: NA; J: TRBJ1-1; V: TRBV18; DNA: TGTGCCAGCTCACCGAATCCGGGACAGAACACTGAAGCTTTCTTT; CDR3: CASSPNPGQNTEAFF
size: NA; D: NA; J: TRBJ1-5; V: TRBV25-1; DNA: TGTGCCAGCAGTGTCGCCGGGAATCAGCCCCAGCATTTT; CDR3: CASSVAGNQPQHF
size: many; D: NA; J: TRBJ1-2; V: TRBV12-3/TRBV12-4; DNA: TGTGCCAGCAGTCTCGGGTTTGGCTATGGCTACACCTTC; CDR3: CASSLGFGYGYTF
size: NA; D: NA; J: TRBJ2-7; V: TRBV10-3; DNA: TGTGCCATCAGTGAGTCCCCGGGGGCCTACGAGCAGTACTTC; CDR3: CAISESPGAYEQYF
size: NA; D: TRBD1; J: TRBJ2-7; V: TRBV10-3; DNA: TGTGCCATCAGACCAACCGGGACAGGAGCCTACGAGCAGTACTTC; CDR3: CAIRPTGTGAYEQYF
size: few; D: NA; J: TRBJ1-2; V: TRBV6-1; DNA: TGTGCCAGCAGTGAAGCCTTCGCAGCCCCGAATGGCTACACCTTC; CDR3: CASSEAFAAPNGYTF
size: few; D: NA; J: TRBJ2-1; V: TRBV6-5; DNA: TGTGCCAGCAGTCGGACGGTCTACAATGAGCAGTTCTTC; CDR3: CASSRTVYNEQFF
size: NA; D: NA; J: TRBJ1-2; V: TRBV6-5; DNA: TGTGCCAGCAGTCCCGGGGTTGTACAGGGCTACACCTTC; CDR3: CASSPGVVQGYTF
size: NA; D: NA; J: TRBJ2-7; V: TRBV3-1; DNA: TGTGCCAGCAGCCAAGAATCAGGGAGCGAGCAGTACTTC; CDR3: CASSQESGSEQYF
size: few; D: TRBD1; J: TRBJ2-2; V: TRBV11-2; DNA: TGTGCCAGCAGCCTAAACCCTGGACAGGGAAGGGGGGAGCTGTTTTTT; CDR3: CASSLNPGQGRGELFF
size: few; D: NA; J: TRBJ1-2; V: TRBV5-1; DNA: TGCGCCAGCAGCCGGACCTACTATGGCTACACCTTC; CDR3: CASSRTYYGYTF
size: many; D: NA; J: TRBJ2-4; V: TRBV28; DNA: TGTGCCAGCAGTACCGGGACCCCAAACATTCAGTACTTC; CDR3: CASSTGTPNIQYF
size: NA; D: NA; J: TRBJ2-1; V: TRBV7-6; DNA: TGTGCCAGCAGCTTAGGTGGCGGGGTTGTCCATGAGCAGTTCTTC; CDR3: CASSLGGGVVHEQFF
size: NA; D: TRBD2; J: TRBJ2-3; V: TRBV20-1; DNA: TGCAGTGCGCCGCTAGCGGGGGGCGTCACAGATACGCAGTATTTT; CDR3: CSAPLAGGVTDTQYF
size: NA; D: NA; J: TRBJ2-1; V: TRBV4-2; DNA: TGTGCCAGCAGCCAGGATGGGTCCTCCTACAATGAGCAGTTCTTC; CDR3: CASSQDGSSYNEQFF
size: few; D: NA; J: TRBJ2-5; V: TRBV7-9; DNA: TGTGCCAGCAGCTTATCGGTGGGGGGGCCTGAAGAGACCCAGTACTTC; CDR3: CASSLSVGGPEETQYF
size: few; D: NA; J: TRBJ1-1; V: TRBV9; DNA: TGTGCCAGCAGCGTAACCAGCATGAACACTGAAGCTTTCTTT; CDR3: CASSVTSMNTEAFF
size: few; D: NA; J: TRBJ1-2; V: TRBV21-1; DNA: TGTGCCAGCAGCTTTCGGACAGCTGCCTATGGCTACACCTTC; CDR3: CASSFRTAAYGYTF
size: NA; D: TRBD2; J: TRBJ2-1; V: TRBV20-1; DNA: TGCAGTGCTATCTCTAGCGGGGGGGCCGATGAGCAGTTCTTC; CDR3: CSAISSGGADEQFF
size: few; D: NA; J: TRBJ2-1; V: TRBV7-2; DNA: TGTGCCAGCAGCCTACTTTTCGGTGAGCAGTTCTTC; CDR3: CASSLLFGEQFF
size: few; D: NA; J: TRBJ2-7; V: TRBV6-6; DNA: TGTGCCAGCAGTTACTCTGAGTCGGGGGAGCAGTACTTC; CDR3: CASSYSESGEQYF
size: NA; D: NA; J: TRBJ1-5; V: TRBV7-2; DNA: TGTGCCAGCAGCTTCGGGACAAATCAGCCCCAGCATTTT; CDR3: CASSFGTNQPQHF
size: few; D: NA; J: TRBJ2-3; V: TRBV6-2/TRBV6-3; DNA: TGTGCCAGTAACTTCGGCGGGTCAGATACGCAGTATTTT; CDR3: CASNFGGSDTQYF
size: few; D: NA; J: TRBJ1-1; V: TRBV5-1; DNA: TGCGCCAGCAGCTTTGATGGTCCGAGGAACACTGAAGCTTTCTTT; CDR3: CASSFDGPRNTEAFF
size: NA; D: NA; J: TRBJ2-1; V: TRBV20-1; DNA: TGCAGTGCTAGAGAAAGGTCTAGCGCTTACAATGAGCAGTTCTTC; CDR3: CSARERSSAYNEQFF
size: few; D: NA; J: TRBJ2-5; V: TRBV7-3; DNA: TGTGCCAGCAGCTTAATAGGGGGCCAAGAGACCCAGTACTTC; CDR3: CASSLIGGQETQYF
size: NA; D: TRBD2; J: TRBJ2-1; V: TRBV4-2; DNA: TGTGCCAGCAGCCACGGCGCCAGGGGCCTAGCGGGGGGGAAGCAGTTCTTC; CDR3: CASSHGARGLAGGKQFF
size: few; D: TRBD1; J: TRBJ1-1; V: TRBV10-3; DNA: TGTGCCATCATGGGACAGGGGAACACTGAAGCTTTCTTT; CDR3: CAIMGQGNTEAFF
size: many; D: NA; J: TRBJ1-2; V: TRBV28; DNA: TGTGCCAGCAGTTTAGTGAGCTATGGCTACACCTTC; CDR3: CASSLVSYGYTF
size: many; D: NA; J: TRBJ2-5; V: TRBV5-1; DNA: TGCGCCAGCAGCGCCACTTTTACCGGAGAAGAGACCCAGTACTTC; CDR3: CASSATFTGEETQYF
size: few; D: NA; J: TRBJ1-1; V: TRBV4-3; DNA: TGCGCCAGCAGCCAAGAGGGGGGGTACACTGAAGCTTTCTTT; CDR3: CASSQEGGYTEAFF
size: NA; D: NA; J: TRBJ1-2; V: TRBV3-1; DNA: TGTGCCAGCAGCCACCACAAGGACAGCGGTTATGGCTACACCTTC; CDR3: CASSHHKDSGYGYTF
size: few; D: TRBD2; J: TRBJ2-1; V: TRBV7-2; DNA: TGTGCCAGCAGCTGGACCGGGACTAGCGGGCACAATGAGCAGTTCTTC; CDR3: CASSWTGTSGHNEQFF
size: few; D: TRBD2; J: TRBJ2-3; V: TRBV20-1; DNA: TGCAGTGCTAAATCTAGCGGGGGGGCCGCGGATACGCAGTATTTT; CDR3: CSAKSSGGAADTQYF